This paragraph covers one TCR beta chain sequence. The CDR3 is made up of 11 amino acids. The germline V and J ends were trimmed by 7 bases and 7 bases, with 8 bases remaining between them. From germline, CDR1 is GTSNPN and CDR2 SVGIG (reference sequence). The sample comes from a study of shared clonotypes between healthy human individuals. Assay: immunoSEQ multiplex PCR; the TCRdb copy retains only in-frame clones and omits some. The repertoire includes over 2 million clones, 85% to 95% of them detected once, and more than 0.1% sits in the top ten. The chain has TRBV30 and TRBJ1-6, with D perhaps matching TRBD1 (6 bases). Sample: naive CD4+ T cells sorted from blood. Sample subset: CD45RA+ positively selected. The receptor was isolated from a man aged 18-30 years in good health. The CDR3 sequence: CAYRANSPLHF. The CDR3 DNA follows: TGTGCCTACAGGGCCAATTCACCCCTCCACTTT. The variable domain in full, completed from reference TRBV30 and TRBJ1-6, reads SQTIHQWPATLVQPVGSPLSLECTVEGTSNPNLYWYRQAAGRGLQLLFYSVGIGQISSEVPQNLSASRPQDRQFILSSKKLLLSDSGFYLCAYRANSPLHFGNGTRLTVT.